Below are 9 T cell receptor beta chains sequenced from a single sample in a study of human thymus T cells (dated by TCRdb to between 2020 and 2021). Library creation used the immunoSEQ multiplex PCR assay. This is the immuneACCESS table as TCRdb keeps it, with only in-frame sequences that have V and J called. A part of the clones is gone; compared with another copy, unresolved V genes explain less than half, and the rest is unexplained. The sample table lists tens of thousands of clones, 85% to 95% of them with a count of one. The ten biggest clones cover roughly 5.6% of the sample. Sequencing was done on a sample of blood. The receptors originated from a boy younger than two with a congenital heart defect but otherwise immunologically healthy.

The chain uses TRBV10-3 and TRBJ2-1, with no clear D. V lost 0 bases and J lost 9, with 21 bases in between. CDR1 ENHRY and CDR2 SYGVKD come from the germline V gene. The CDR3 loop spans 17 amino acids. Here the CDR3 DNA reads TGTGCCATCAGTGAGTCGATGTGCCTAGAAGTTGTCGGTGAGCAGTTCTTC. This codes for CAISESMCLEVVGEQFF.

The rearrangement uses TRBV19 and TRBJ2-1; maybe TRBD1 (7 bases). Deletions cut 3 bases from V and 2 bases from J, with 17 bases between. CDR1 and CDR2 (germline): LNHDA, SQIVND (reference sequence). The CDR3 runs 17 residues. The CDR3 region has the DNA TGTGCCAGTAGTATGGGGCAGGGGGGCGGCCCCTACAATGAGCAGTTCTTC. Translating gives CASSMGQGGGPYNEQFF.

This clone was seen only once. CDR3 protein: CATSSPAHSYEQYF. The DNA of the CDR3 is TGTGCCACCAGCTCCCCGGCCCACTCCTACGAGCAGTACTTC. The chain combines TRBV15 with TRBJ2-7; D ambiguous. Trimming stripped 5 bases from V and 0 bases from J, with 11 bases between. The V gene's germline CDR1 is LNHNV and CDR2 YYDKDF (reference sequence). The CDR3 spans 14 residues.

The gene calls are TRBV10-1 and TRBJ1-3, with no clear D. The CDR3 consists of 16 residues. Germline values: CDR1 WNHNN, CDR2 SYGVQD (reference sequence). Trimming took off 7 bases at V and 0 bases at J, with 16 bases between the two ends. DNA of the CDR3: TGCGCCAGCAAAGTTCATCAGGAACCCTCTGGAAACACCATATATTTT. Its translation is CASKVHQEPSGNTIYF.

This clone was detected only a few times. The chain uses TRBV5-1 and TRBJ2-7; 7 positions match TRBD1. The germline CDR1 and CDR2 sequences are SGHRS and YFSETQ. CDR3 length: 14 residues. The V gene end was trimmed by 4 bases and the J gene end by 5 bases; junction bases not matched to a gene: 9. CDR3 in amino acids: CASSTGTAADEQYF. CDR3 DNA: TGCGCCAGCAGCACCGGGACAGCGGCGGACGAGCAGTACTTC.

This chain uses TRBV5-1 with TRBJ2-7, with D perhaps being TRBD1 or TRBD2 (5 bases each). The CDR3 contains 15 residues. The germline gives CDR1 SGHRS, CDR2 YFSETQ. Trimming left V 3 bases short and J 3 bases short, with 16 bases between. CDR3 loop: CASSSSPGTNYEQYF. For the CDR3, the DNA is TGCGCCAGCAGCTCCTCCCCGGGGACCAACTACGAGCAGTACTTC.

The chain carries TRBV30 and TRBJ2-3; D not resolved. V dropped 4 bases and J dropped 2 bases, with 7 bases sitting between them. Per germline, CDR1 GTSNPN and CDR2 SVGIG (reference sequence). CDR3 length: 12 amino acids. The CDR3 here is CAWTTFTDTQYF. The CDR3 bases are TGTGCCTGGACCACGTTCACAGATACGCAGTATTTT.

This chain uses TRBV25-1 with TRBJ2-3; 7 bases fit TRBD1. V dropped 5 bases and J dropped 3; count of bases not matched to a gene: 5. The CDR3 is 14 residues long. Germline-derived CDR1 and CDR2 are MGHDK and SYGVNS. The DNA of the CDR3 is TGTGCCAGCAGTACAGCAGGGGGAACAGATACGCAGTATTTT. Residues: CASSTAGGTDTQYF.

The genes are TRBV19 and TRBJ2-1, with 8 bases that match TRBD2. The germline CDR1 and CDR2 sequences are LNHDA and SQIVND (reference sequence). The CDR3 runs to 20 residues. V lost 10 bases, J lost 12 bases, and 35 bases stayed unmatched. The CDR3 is CATSPRRAGVYPTMNEGQFF. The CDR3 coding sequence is TGTGCCACCTCCCCCCGACGAGCGGGAGTCTACCCTACAATGAATGAAGGGCAGTTCTTC. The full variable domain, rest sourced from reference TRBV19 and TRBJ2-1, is DGGITQSPKYLFRKEGQNVTLSCEQNLNHDAMYWYRQDPGQGLRLIYYSQIVNDFQKGDIAEGYSVSREKKESFPLTVTSAQKNPTAFYLCATSPRRAGVYPTMNEGQFFGPGTRLTVL.